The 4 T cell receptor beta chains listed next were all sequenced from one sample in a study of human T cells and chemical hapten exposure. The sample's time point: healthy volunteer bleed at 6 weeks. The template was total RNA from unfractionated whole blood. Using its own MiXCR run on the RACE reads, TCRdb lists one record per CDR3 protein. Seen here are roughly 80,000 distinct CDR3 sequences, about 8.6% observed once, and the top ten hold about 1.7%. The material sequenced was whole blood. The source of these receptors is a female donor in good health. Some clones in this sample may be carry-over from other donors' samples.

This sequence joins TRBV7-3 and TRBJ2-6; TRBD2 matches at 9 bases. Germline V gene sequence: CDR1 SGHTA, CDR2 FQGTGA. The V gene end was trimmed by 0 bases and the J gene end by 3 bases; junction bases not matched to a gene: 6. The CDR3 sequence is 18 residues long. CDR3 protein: CASSLTGGGAIGANVLTF. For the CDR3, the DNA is TGTGCCAGCAGCTTAACTGGCGGGGGGGCCATTGGGGCCAACGTCCTGACTTTC.

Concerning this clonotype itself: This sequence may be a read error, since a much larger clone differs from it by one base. The CDR3 region is CASSEDSGAEQYF. In DNA form, the CDR3 reads TGTGCCAGCAGTGAAGATTCGGGTGCCGAGCAGTACTTC. V and J are TRBV6-1 and TRBJ2-7; D remains ambiguous. The ends were cut back, 1 base at V and 6 bases at J, with 10 bases in the middle. The germline gives CDR1 MNHNS, CDR2 SASEGT. The CDR3 totals 13 residues.

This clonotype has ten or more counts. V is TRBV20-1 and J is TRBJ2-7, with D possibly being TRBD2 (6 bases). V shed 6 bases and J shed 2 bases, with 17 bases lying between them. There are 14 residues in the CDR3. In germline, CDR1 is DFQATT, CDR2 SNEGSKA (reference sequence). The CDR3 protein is CSALPGGVAYEQYF. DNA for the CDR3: TGCAGTGCCCTTCCCGGGGGAGTAGCCTACGAGCAGTACTTC.

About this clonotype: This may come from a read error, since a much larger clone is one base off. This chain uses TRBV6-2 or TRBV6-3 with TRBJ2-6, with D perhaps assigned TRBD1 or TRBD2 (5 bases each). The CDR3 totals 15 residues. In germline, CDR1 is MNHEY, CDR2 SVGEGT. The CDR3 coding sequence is TGTGCCGGCAGTCCGGGGACGGACGGGGCCAACGTCCTGACTTTC. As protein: CAGSPGTDGANVLTF.